The next 25 T cell receptor beta chains were all read from a single sample in a study of blood T cells in healthy people across ages (dated by TCRdb to about 2015). Libraries were built with 5' RACE. For sequencing, an Illumina HiSeq 2500 was employed. The second PCR ran for about 6 to 12 cycles and used a J-beta primer mix along with a sample-barcoded 5' primer. Through fastp at Q25 and MiXCR, TCRdb rebuilt clones from the public reads, retaining in-frame beta chains. A single entry per CDR3 protein holds the most common genes and DNA from its merged rows. This sample gives over a million distinct CDR3 sequences in total; around 42% of them show up just once. Together, the top ten hold 6.5% to 10% of the sample. The specimen sequenced was blood. All receptors derive from a woman under 30 in good health.

This clonotype was detected only a few times. The chain combines TRBV27 with TRBJ1-1; no clear D. The V gene's germline CDR1 is MNHEY and CDR2 SMNVEV (reference sequence). This CDR3 region has 14 residues. Trimming stripped 4 bases from V and 7 bases from J, with 16 bases between. This chain's CDR3 is CASSSRSKAGEAFF. As DNA, the CDR3 is TGTGCCAGCAGTTCCCGGAGTAAGGCGGGTGAAGCTTTCTTT.

This clonotype was seen more than once but under ten times. This sequence joins TRBV2 and TRBJ2-3; D is possibly TRBD2 (5 bases). Looked up from germline, CDR1 is SNHLY and CDR2 is FYNNEI. The CDR3 loop spans 14 amino acids. Trimming left V 6 bases short and J 0 bases short, with 10 bases between. The CDR3 is CASSLRVSTDTQYF. In DNA form, the CDR3 reads TGTGCCAGCAGCTTGCGGGTTAGCACAGATACGCAGTATTTT.

This clonotype was seen a few times. This chain uses TRBV9 with TRBJ2-1, with 7 bases that match TRBD1. V was pared by 3 bases and J by 6 bases, with 6 bases of the junction left unmatched. The CDR3 spans 14 residues. CDR1 and CDR2 (germline): SGDLS, YYNGEE. The CDR3 DNA reads TGTGCCAGCAGCGCCTCCGACAGGGTCAATGAGCAGTTCTTC. The encoded protein is CASSASDRVNEQFF.

This clonotype was recorded at least ten times. Mismatch with germline at one junction end may stem from a read error. The chain is built from TRBV7-7 and TRBJ2-5; D not resolved. CDR1 and CDR2 (germline): SSHAT, FNYEAQ (reference sequence). This CDR3 has 14 residues. CDR3 protein: CASSLYGFSETQYF. The CDR3 region has the DNA TGTGCTAGCAGCCTATACGGTTTTTCGGAGACCCAGTACTTC.

This chain connects TRBV4-2 to TRBJ2-7, with TRBD1 identical over 9 bases. V shed 3 bases and J 3 bases; nucleotides not matched to a gene: 3. This CDR3 comprises 14 residues. From germline, CDR1 is LGHNA and CDR2 YNFKEQ. The DNA of the CDR3 is TGTGCCAGCAGCCAGAGACAGGGGGGCTACGAGCAGTACTTC. It encodes CASSQRQGGYEQYF.

Regarding this clonotype: A much more abundant neighbour one base away suggests this may be a read error. V is TRBV29-1 and J is TRBJ2-7, with 11 nucleotides matching TRBD2. The CDR3 is 15 residues long. CDR1 and CDR2 (germline): SQVTM, ANQGSEA. With V trimmed by 7 bases and J by 7 bases, 15 bases remained unmatched. The CDR3 nucleotides read TGCAGCGCCGCCTCGACTAGCGGGACAACCAATGAGCAGTACTTC. Translation gives CSAASTSGTTNEQYF.

This clonotype was recorded once. V and J are TRBV28 and TRBJ2-3; tentatively, D is TRBD1 or TRBD2 (5 bases each). Between the trimmed V and J ends, which lost 4 bases and 4 bases, there was a span of 21 bases. CDR3 length: 17 amino acids. CDR1 MDHEN and CDR2 SYDVKM come from the germline V gene. CDR3 residues: CASSSPGTPASADTQYF. The CDR3, as DNA: TGTGCCAGCAGTTCCCCCGGGACCCCGGCTTCTGCAGATACGCAGTATTTT.

This chain uses TRBV4-1 with TRBJ2-7, with TRBD2 as a possible D gene (5 bases). The DNA matches TRBJ2-5 better at its end, which makes the J call doubtful. CDR1 and CDR2 from the germline V gene are MGHRA and YSYEKL. The CDR3 sequence is 13 residues long. The CDR3 region is CASRHQGGETQYF. The CDR3 DNA is TGCGCCAGCAGGCACCAAGGAGGAGAGACCCAGTACTTC.

The rearrangement uses TRBV4-1 and TRBJ1-1, with D possibly matching TRBD1 (6 bases). The CDR3 is made up of 15 amino acids. Germline assignment: CDR1 MGHRA and CDR2 YSYEKL. The V gene lost 1 base and the J gene lost 6 bases, with 15 bases spanning the gap. The CDR3, as DNA: TGCGCCAGCAGCCAAGGGGACACCTCTGGGGCTGAAGCTTTCTTT. This encodes CASSQGDTSGAEAFF.

The rearrangement links TRBV5-1 to TRBJ2-5; 10 positions agree with TRBD2. Germline trimming cut 0 bases from V and 5 bases from J; bases unmatched to any gene: 7. The CDR3 length is 16 residues. In germline, CDR1 is SGHRS, CDR2 YFSETQ. The CDR3 loop is CASSLAGLAAIETQYF. In DNA form, the CDR3 reads TGCGCCAGCAGCTTGGCAGGACTAGCGGCCATTGAGACCCAGTACTTC. The whole variable domain, filled in from reference TRBV5-1 and TRBJ2-5, reads KAGVTQTPRYLIKTRGQQVTLSCSPISGHRSVSWYQQTPGQGLQFLFEYFSETQRNKGNFPGRFSGRQFSNSRSEMNVSTLELGDSALYLCASSLAGLAAIETQYFGPGTRLLVL.

The chain is built from TRBV30 and TRBJ1-6; 10 bases are a match to TRBD1. J lost 9 bases, V lost 4 bases, and 6 bases had no gene match. The germline V gene has CDR1 GTSNPN and CDR2 SVGIG (reference sequence). There are 14 residues in the CDR3. Here the CDR3 reads CAWTPGQGTSPLHF. The CDR3 coding sequence is TGTGCCTGGACTCCGGGACAGGGGACTTCACCCCTCCACTTT.

The rearrangement links TRBV27 to TRBJ2-1; D may be TRBD1 (5 bases). Trimming removed 2 bases at V and 14 bases at J, with 19 bases between. The CDR3 extends over 14 amino acids. Germline CDR1 is MNHEY and CDR2 is SMNVEV (reference sequence). Written as DNA, the CDR3 is TGTGCCAGCAGTTTAGCCCCAGGGCCCTTAAGAGAGTTCTTC. It encodes CASSLAPGPLREFF.

This clonotype showed up just a few times. The gene calls are TRBV24-1 and TRBJ2-3; D gene unclear. The CDR3 contains 12 residues. Germline V CDR1 and CDR2: KGHDR, SFDVKD. Trimming took off 0 bases at V and 5 bases at J, with 2 bases between the two ends. In nucleotides, the CDR3 is TGTGCCACCAGTGATTTGGTAGATACGCAGTATTTT. Translating gives CATSDLVDTQYF.

The rearrangement uses TRBV6-1 and TRBJ1-2, with a weak D call TRBD1 (6 bases). Between the trimmed V and J ends, which lost 5 bases and 1 base, there was a span of 14 bases. Germline V CDR1 and CDR2: MNHNS, SASEGT. This CDR3 region has 15 residues. CDR3 in DNA: TGTGCCAGCAGTAGCCAAGGGGGAAATAACTATGGCTACACCTTC. This codes for CASSSQGGNNYGYTF.

This clonotype was recorded once. The rearrangement links TRBV6-5 to TRBJ2-5; 7 bases line up with TRBD1. CDR1 and CDR2 from the germline V gene are MNHEY and SVGAGI. This CDR3 comprises 17 residues. V lost 4 bases to trimming and J lost 1 base; unmatched junction nucleotides: 12. DNA of the CDR3: TGTGCCAGCAGTTTCAACCCCGGGACAGAGATCCAAGAGACCCAGTACTTC. It yields the protein CASSFNPGTEIQETQYF.

This chain connects TRBV12-3 or TRBV12-4 to TRBJ1-3; 8 bases map to TRBD1. The ends lost 7 bases at V and 2 bases at J; junction bases unmatched: 10. The CDR3 is made up of 16 amino acids. The chain's CDR3 is CASTPGGRGPGNTIYF. The CDR3 bases are TGTGCCAGCACCCCCGGGGGCAGGGGGCCTGGAAACACCATATATTTT.

V and J are TRBV6-2 or TRBV6-3 and TRBJ2-4; D might be TRBD1 or TRBD2, each matching 6 bases. Per the germline V gene, CDR1 is MNHEY and CDR2 is SVGEGT. The V gene lost 6 bases and the J gene lost 0 bases, with 9 bases spanning the gap. This CDR3 contains 14 residues. In DNA form, the CDR3 reads TGTGCCAGCAGGAAGGGGGGAGCCAAAAACATTCAGTACTTC. This codes for CASRKGGAKNIQYF.

Notes on this clonotype: The junction departs from the called germline gene at one end, perhaps through a read error. The J gene is TRBJ2-5, the V gene TRBV7-3; D may correspond to TRBD1 or TRBD2 (5 bases each). The CDR3 sequence is 16 residues long. Germline CDR1 and CDR2: SGHTA and FQGTGA. This CDR3 is CASSPTSGQLQGTQYF. The CDR3 DNA reads as TGTGCCAGCAGCCCAACCTCGGGGCAGTTACAAGGGACCCAGTACTTC.

The chain links TRBV3-1 to TRBJ2-7; D is perhaps TRBD1 (6 bases). V lost 3 bases, J lost 2 bases, and 11 bases lay in between. Germline V CDR1 and CDR2: LGHDT, YNNKEL (reference sequence). The CDR3 is made up of 14 amino acids. CDR3 residues: CASSQVDRPYEQYF. CDR3 in DNA: TGTGCCAGCAGCCAGGTGGACAGACCCTACGAGCAGTACTTC.

Turning to this clonotype: The junction does not match germline at one end; this may be a read error. The V and J genes are TRBV12-3 or TRBV12-4 and TRBJ1-2; 9 nucleotides match TRBD1. The CDR3 is made up of 16 amino acids. The CDR3: CAGSPRQGEADYGYTF. The CDR3 region has the DNA TGTGCCGGCAGCCCACGACAGGGGGAGGCGGACTATGGCTACACCTTC.

This clonotype turned up a few times. V gene TRBV11-2 combines with J gene TRBJ2-7, with D possibly TRBD1 on 5 matching bases. Trimming pared 8 bases from V and 1 base from J, leaving 15 bases between. The CDR3 covers 14 residues. Germline V lookup: CDR1 SGHAT, CDR2 FQNNGV. The CDR3 sequence is CASAFNRLSYEQYF. CDR3 bases: TGTGCCAGCGCCTTTAACAGGCTTTCCTACGAGCAGTACTTC.

For the CDR3, the DNA is TGTGCCAGCAGCTTAGTGACTAGCGGGATGAATGAGCAGTTCTTC. Its protein is CASSLVTSGMNEQFF. J is TRBJ2-1 and V is TRBV7-2, with 11 bases lining up with TRBD2. Germline loops: CDR1 SGHTA, CDR2 FQGNSA. The trim removed 1 base at V and 7 bases at J, leaving 3 bases unmatched. The CDR3 length is 15 residues.

In its sample, this clonotype was seen a few times. This chain connects TRBV30 to TRBJ1-6, with D possibly TRBD1 on 5 matching bases. CDR3 size: 13 residues. CDR1 and CDR2 from the germline V gene are GTSNPN and SVGIG (reference sequence). The V end lost 0 bases, the J end lost 9 bases, and 9 bases lay between the germline ends. CDR3 region: CAWSVAGASPLHF. The CDR3 coding sequence is TGTGCCTGGAGTGTAGCCGGGGCTTCACCCCTCCACTTT. Full variable domain (outside the CDR3, taken from reference TRBV30 and TRBJ1-6): SQTIHQWPATLVQPVGSPLSLECTVEGTSNPNLYWYRQAAGRGLQLLFYSVGIGQISSEVPQNLSASRPQDRQFILSSKKLLLSDSGFYLCAWSVAGASPLHFGNGTRLTVT.

This clonotype was picked up a small number of times. The V and J genes are TRBV9 and TRBJ1-5; the D is unclear. V lost 6 bases and J lost 0, with 10 bases in between. Per the germline V gene, CDR1 is SGDLS and CDR2 is YYNGEE. The CDR3 has 14 residues. The DNA for the CDR3 is TGTGCCAGCACCCCCCCGGATAGCAATCAGCCCCAGCATTTT. The encoded protein is CASTPPDSNQPQHF.

V and J are TRBV9 and TRBJ1-1; 9 nucleotides agree with TRBD1. V lost 4 bases, J lost 8 bases, and 18 bases stayed unmatched. The V gene's germline CDR1 is SGDLS and CDR2 YYNGEE. This CDR3 region has 17 residues. For the CDR3, the DNA is TGTGCCAGCAGCCCGATGCTCACGACAGGGGGGATTTTAGAAGCTTTCTTT. It is translated as CASSPMLTTGGILEAFF.